Below are 7 T cell receptor beta chains sequenced from a single sample in a study of CXCR3-negative and CXCR3-positive naive CD8 T cells. With UMI labels, 5' RACE was used to prepare the TRB cDNA libraries. TCRdb re-analyzed the 5' RACE reads; it lists each CDR3 protein once, without DNA. Recorded for this sample: about 130,000 distinct CDR3 sequences. The sequencing input was naive CXCR3- CD8+ T cells from blood. Indicated subset: CD45RO-CCR7+CD27+CD95- naive CD8+ T cells lacking CXCR3 (TNR3-). The receptors were gathered from a human donor in good health. Some clones in this sample may be carry-over from other donors' samples.

The V call is TRBV19, the J call TRBJ2-5; absent DNA, TCRdb's TRBD1 call cannot be checked. Looked up from germline, CDR1 is LNHDA and CDR2 is SQIVND (reference sequence). There are 14 residues in the CDR3. The CDR3 region is CASSMDPAGETQYF.

V usage is TRBV7-9 and J usage is TRBJ1-2. Per the germline V gene, CDR1 is SEHNR and CDR2 is FQNEAQ (reference sequence). This CDR3 contains 14 residues. This CDR3 reads CASSFDEPNYGYTF.

CDR3 sequence: CSVEPATNTGELFF. V usage is TRBV29-1 and J usage is TRBJ2-2. CDR1 and CDR2 from the germline V gene are SQVTM and ANQGSEA. This CDR3 comprises 14 residues.

The chain employs TRBV15 and TRBJ1-4; the TRBD1 assignment by TCRdb is unverifiable without DNA. CDR1 and CDR2 (germline): LNHNV, YYDKDF (reference sequence). This CDR3 spans 15 amino acids. The CDR3 spells CATSRATGYNEKLFF.

This rearrangement joins TRBV4-1 to TRBJ1-2; the D call from TCRdb, TRBD1, cannot be confirmed without DNA. CDR3 size: 16 residues. CDR1 MGHRA and CDR2 YSYEKL come from the germline V gene. CDR3 sequence reads: CASSQVASTGGYGYTF.

The chain links TRBV15 to TRBJ2-5; TCRdb names TRBD1, which stays unverified in the absence of DNA. There are 16 residues in the CDR3. From germline, CDR1 is LNHNV and CDR2 YYDKDF (reference sequence). CDR3 region: CATSRARTGVQETQYF.

The chain carries TRBV10-3 and TRBJ2-3; the D call of TRBD1 rests on TCRdb alone, since no DNA is present to check it. CDR3 length: 14 amino acids. Germline V gene sequence: CDR1 ENHRY, CDR2 SYGVKD. The CDR3 here is CAIGAGTSTDTQYF.